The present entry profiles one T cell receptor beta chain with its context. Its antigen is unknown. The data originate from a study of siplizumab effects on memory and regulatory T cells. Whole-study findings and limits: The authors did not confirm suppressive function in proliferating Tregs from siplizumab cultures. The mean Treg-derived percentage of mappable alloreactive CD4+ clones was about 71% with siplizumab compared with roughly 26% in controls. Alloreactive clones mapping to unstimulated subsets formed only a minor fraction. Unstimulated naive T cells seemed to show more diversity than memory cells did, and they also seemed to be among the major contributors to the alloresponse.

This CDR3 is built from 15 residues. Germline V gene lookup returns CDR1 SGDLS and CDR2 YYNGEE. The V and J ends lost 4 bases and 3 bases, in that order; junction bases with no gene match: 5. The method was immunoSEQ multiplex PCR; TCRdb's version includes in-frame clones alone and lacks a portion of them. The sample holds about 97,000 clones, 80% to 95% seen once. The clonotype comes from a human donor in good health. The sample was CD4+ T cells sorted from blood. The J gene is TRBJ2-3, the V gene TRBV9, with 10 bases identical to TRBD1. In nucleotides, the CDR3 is TGTGCCAGCAGCCCTGACAGGGGGCTTACAGATACGCAGTATTTT. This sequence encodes CASSPDRGLTDTQYF. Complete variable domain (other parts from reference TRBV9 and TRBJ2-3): DSGVTQTPKHLITATGQRVTLRCSPRSGDLSVYWYQQSLDQGLQFLIQYYNGEERAKGNILERFSAQQFPDLHSELNLSSLELGDSALYFCASSPDRGLTDTQYFGPGTRLTVL.